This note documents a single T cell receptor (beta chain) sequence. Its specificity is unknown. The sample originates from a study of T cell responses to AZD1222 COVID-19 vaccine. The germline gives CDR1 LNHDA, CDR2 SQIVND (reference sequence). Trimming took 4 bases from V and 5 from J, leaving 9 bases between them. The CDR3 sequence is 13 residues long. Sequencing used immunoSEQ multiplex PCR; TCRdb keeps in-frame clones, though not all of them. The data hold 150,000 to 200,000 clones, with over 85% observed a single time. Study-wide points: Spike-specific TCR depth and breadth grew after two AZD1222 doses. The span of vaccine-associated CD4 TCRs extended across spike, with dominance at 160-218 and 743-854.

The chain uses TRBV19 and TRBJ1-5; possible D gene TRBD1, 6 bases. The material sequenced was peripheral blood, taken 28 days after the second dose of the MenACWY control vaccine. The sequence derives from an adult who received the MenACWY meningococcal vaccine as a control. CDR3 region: CASSRQEDQPQHF. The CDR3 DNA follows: TGTGCCAGTAGTAGACAGGAGGATCAGCCCCAGCATTTT.